One and the same sample provided the 18 T cell receptor beta chains below, sequenced in a study of T cells in localized non-small cell lung cancer. Only in-frame clones appear in the TCRdb table, and some are missing; sequencing was by immunoSEQ multiplex PCR. Counted here are 25,000 to 40,000 clones, roughly three quarters occurring once; the ten biggest clones make up 33%. The sample was peripheral blood, taken before any cancer treatment. Source of these receptors: a male donor older than 55 with stage II squamous cell lung carcinoma.

J is TRBJ2-2 and V is TRBV6-1, with TRBD2 identical over 11 bases. Germline values: CDR1 MNHNS, CDR2 SASEGT. The CDR3 loop spans 15 amino acids. Losses at the gene ends were 4 bases for V and 7 bases for J; bases not matched to a gene: 5. CDR3 sequence: CASSGLAGTIGELFF. CDR3 coding DNA: TGTGCCAGCAGTGGACTAGCGGGAACGATCGGGGAGCTGTTTTTT.

The chain links TRBV12-5 to TRBJ2-2, with D unresolved. This CDR3 comprises 13 residues. Germline CDR1 is LGHNT and CDR2 is FRNRAP. The V end lost 1 base, the J end lost 6 bases, and 6 bases lay between the germline ends. The CDR3 loop is CASGLDGAGELFF. The CDR3 DNA sequence: TGTGCTAGTGGTTTGGATGGGGCCGGGGAGCTGTTTTTT.

CDR3 in DNA: TGCGCCAGCAGCTTGCCCCAGAGCTCCTACAATGAGCAGTTCTTC. As protein: CASSLPQSSYNEQFF. V and J are TRBV5-1 and TRBJ2-1; no definite D call. This CDR3 has 15 residues. V lost 1 base and J lost 0, with 8 bases in between. Germline CDR1 and CDR2: SGHRS and YFSETQ. The full variable domain, completed using reference TRBV5-1 and TRBJ2-1, is KAGVTQTPRYLIKTRGQQVTLSCSPISGHRSVSWYQQTPGQGLQFLFEYFSETQRNKGNFPGRFSGRQFSNSRSEMNVSTLELGDSALYLCASSLPQSSYNEQFFGPGTRLTVL.

The rearrangement uses TRBV5-1 and TRBJ1-2, with 10 positions matching TRBD1. J lost 8 bases, V lost 2 bases, and 18 bases had no gene match. This CDR3 has 18 residues. CDR1 SGHRS and CDR2 YFSETQ come from the germline V gene. The CDR3: CASSLSSSSRDRGHGYTF. The CDR3 nucleotides are TGCGCCAGCAGCTTAAGTTCCTCCTCCCGTGACAGGGGGCACGGCTACACCTTC.

The chain is built from TRBV6-1 and TRBJ1-6; weak D call: TRBD1 (5 bases). This CDR3 region has 15 residues. Germline loops: CDR1 MNHNS, CDR2 SASEGT. V lost 10 bases and J 10 bases, leaving 23 bases between the germline ends. CDR3 coding DNA: TGTGCCACCGAACCCGCGAAGGGGACCTCCTCACCCCTCCACTTT. Its protein is CATEPAKGTSSPLHF.

The genes are TRBV6-1 and TRBJ1-2; 12 positions match TRBD1. Losses at the gene ends were 2 bases for V and 8 bases for J; bases not matched to a gene: 6. This CDR3 has 15 amino acids. Germline lookup yields CDR1 MNHNS and CDR2 SASEGT. CDR3 DNA: TGTGCCAGCAGTGAACCGGGACAGGGGGCTCGGGGCTACACCTTC. This sequence encodes CASSEPGQGARGYTF.

The CDR3 spells CASKDGGDDGYTF. The CDR3, as DNA: TGTGCCAGCAAAGACGGAGGTGATGATGGCTACACCTTC. The rearrangement uses TRBV6-5 and TRBJ1-2, with D uncertain. CDR3 length: 13 amino acids. Trimming stripped 7 bases from V and 6 bases from J, with 15 bases between. Germline V CDR1 and CDR2: MNHEY, SVGAGI.

The chain recombines TRBV11-2 with TRBJ1-1, with D tentatively TRBD1 (6 bases). CDR3 length: 17 residues. Germline V lookup: CDR1 SGHAT, CDR2 FQNNGV. Trimming took 3 bases from V and 4 from J, leaving 21 bases between them. The CDR3 DNA sequence: TGTGCCAGCAGCTTCTTTCGATGGGGGGCTGGGGTCACTGAAGCTTTCTTT. This codes for CASSFFRWGAGVTEAFF.

The V call is TRBV30, the J call TRBJ1-1; tentatively, D is TRBD1 (6 bases). The V gene's germline CDR1 is GTSNPN and CDR2 SVGIG (reference sequence). V was trimmed by 7 bases and J by 0 bases, leaving 21 bases between them. The CDR3 runs to 16 residues. The DNA of the CDR3 is TGTGCCTCAAGCCACCGGACAGATACAATGAACACTGAAGCTTTCTTT. Its translation is CASSHRTDTMNTEAFF.

The chain recombines TRBV27 with TRBJ1-5, with D perhaps matching TRBD1 (5 bases). CDR3 size: 14 residues. V was cut by 2 bases and J by 9 bases, with 14 bases left in between. Germline CDR1 reads MNHEY; CDR2 reads SMNVEV (reference sequence). The DNA of the CDR3 is TGTGCCAGCAGTTTAGACCGGGGGGGTTGGCCCCAGCATTTT. Translating gives CASSLDRGGWPQHF.

This chain connects TRBV5-1 to TRBJ2-6; TRBD2 is a possible D gene (6 bases). Deletions cut 5 bases from V and 3 bases from J, with 15 bases between. The germline gives CDR1 SGHRS, CDR2 YFSETQ. The CDR3 is 16 residues long. CDR3 sequence reads: CASRFSGVDGANVLTF. CDR3 DNA sequence: TGCGCCAGCAGATTCTCGGGGGTAGATGGGGCCAACGTCCTGACTTTC.

This clone was observed a handful of times. The rearrangement uses TRBV6-5 and TRBJ1-1; the D is unclear. This CDR3 region has 13 residues. Germline V lookup: CDR1 MNHEY, CDR2 SVGAGI. V was trimmed by 9 bases and J by 3 bases, leaving 14 bases between them. The CDR3 DNA reads as TGTGCCAGTACAGACACGAAATACACTGAAGCTTTCTTT. Translation gives CASTDTKYTEAFF.

V gene TRBV9 combines with J gene TRBJ2-6; D unresolved. The CDR3 has 14 residues. V was clipped by 7 bases and J by 4 bases, with 12 bases between them. Germline V gives CDR1 SGDLS, CDR2 YYNGEE. CDR3 sequence (DNA): TGTGCCAGCGATTTCGGAGTCGGGGCCAACGTCCTGACTTTC. Translation gives CASDFGVGANVLTF.

This clone was found a few times. The gene calls are TRBV13 and TRBJ2-7; a weak D match, TRBD2 (5 bases). Trimming stripped 3 bases from V and 2 bases from J, with 8 bases between. Per germline, CDR1 PRHDT and CDR2 FYEKMQ (reference sequence). This CDR3 comprises 13 residues. The CDR3, as DNA: TGTGCCAGCAGCTTCGGGGAAGCCTACGAGCAGTACTTC. Translating gives CASSFGEAYEQYF.

The chain employs TRBV6-1 and TRBJ2-7; TRBD2 matches at 9 bases. CDR3 length: 15 amino acids. J lost 4 bases, V lost 6 bases, and 10 bases had no gene match. Germline lookup yields CDR1 MNHNS and CDR2 SASEGT. The CDR3 loop is CASSGGSGSLYEQYF. The CDR3 bases are TGTGCCAGCAGCGGGGGTAGCGGGAGCCTGTACGAGCAGTACTTC.

This chain links TRBV19 with TRBJ1-1, with TRBD1 matching 9 bases. This CDR3 comprises 15 residues. V lost 3 bases, J lost 4 bases, and 6 bases stayed unmatched. The germline V gene encodes CDR1 LNHDA and CDR2 SQIVND (reference sequence). This CDR3 is CASSMGDRVGTEAFF. The CDR3 DNA is TGTGCCAGTAGTATGGGGGACAGGGTTGGCACTGAAGCTTTCTTT.

V and J are TRBV11-2 and TRBJ1-1; unclear D gene. Trimming took 5 bases from V and 3 from J, leaving 10 bases between them. Germline lookup yields CDR1 SGHAT and CDR2 FQNNGV. The CDR3 length is 13 residues. CDR3: CASSGYRDTEAFF. As DNA, the CDR3 is TGTGCCAGCAGCGGTTATCGAGACACTGAAGCTTTCTTT.

This CDR3 reads CASSPGGWLSSTDTQYF. In DNA, the CDR3 is TGTGCCAGCAGCCCAGGGGGCTGGTTATCTAGCACAGATACGCAGTATTTT. The genes are TRBV7-9 and TRBJ2-3, with 8 bases lining up with TRBD1. Per germline, CDR1 SEHNR and CDR2 FQNEAQ (reference sequence). V dropped 5 bases and J dropped 0; count of bases not matched to a gene: 10. The CDR3 is 17 residues long. Combining the CDR3 with reference TRBV7-9 and TRBJ2-3 gives the whole variable domain DTGVSQNPRHKITKRGQNVTFRCDPISEHNRLYWYRQTLGQGPEFLTYFQNEAQLEKSRLLSDRFSAERPKGSFSTLEIQRTEQGDSAMYLCASSPGGWLSSTDTQYFGPGTRLTVL.